This T cell receptor beta chain appears in the sequencing data of a study of T-cell memory formation after mild COVID-19. This CDR3 contains 16 residues. Germline CDR1 and CDR2: SGHTA and FQGNSA. Trimming took 4 bases from V and 6 from J; bases not matched to a gene: 6. One entry per CDR3 protein results from TCRdb running MiXCR on the 5' RACE reads. Seen here are about 270,000 distinct CDR3 sequences, over 15% observed once, and the top ten hold 2.1%. Concerning this clonotype itself: Its cognate antigen is unknown.

Study-level findings and limits: Among clones peaking at day 37 in the second wave, SARS-CoV-2 specificity remained unconfirmed.

The rearrangement links TRBV7-2 to TRBJ2-3; 14 bases match TRBD2. What was sequenced was PBMCs or a T cell subset sorted from them (not recorded which). This clonotype originated in an adult woman who had mild COVID-19 (a few samples of this study predate the infection). Cell type and time point are not known. CDR3 coding DNA: TGTGCCAGCAGCTCGGGACTAGCGGGAGTGGTGGATACGCAGTATTTT. It specifies CASSSGLAGVVDTQYF.